Shown below are 24 T cell receptor beta chains from a single sample sequenced in a study of Tregs in tolerant kidney transplant recipients. The method was immunoSEQ multiplex PCR; TCRdb's version includes in-frame clones alone and lacks a portion of them. The sample contains 50,000 to 80,000 clones, more than 95% of which appear only once. This specimen was Tregs from blood, taken before the transplant. These receptor sequences come from a human donor who received a combined kidney and bone marrow transplant.

V and J are TRBV6-5 and TRBJ1-2; D may be TRBD1 (5 bases). This CDR3 contains 15 residues. The germline V gene has CDR1 MNHEY and CDR2 SVGAGI. V was cut by 5 bases and J by 2 bases, with 15 bases left in between. This CDR3 is CASSAGPGRNYGYTF. In DNA, the CDR3 is TGTGCCAGCAGTGCCGGGCCAGGGCGGAACTATGGCTACACCTTC.

The V call is TRBV19, the J call TRBJ2-5, with TRBD1 identical over 8 bases. The CDR3 runs 16 residues. Germline V gene lookup returns CDR1 LNHDA and CDR2 SQIVND (reference sequence). V was clipped by 1 base and J by 2 bases; unmatched bases: 6. CDR3 amino acids: CASSIGNRGFQETQYF. CDR3 coding DNA: TGTGCCAGTAGTATAGGTAACAGGGGGTTTCAAGAGACCCAGTACTTC.

V and J are TRBV5-8 and TRBJ1-5; tentatively, D is TRBD1 (5 bases). The germline CDR1 and CDR2 sequences are SGHTS and YDEGEE. V lost 2 bases, J lost 12 bases, and 9 bases lay in between. This CDR3 is 11 amino acids long. The CDR3 DNA reads as TGTGCCAGCAGCTTCCAGGGTATCCAGCATTTT. This translates into CASSFQGIQHF.

In DNA form, the CDR3 reads TGTGCTAGTGGTTTGGACAGGGCCATCTCTGGAAACACCATATATTTT. Protein sequence: CASGLDRAISGNTIYF. The chain has TRBV12-5 and TRBJ1-3; D is possibly TRBD1 (6 bases). The CDR3 spans 16 residues. V lost 1 base, J lost 0 bases, and 10 bases lay in between. Germline loops: CDR1 LGHNT, CDR2 FRNRAP.

This chain connects TRBV4-2 to TRBJ2-7; 8 bases agree with TRBD1. V was clipped by 0 bases and J by 3 bases; unmatched bases: 4. Germline loops: CDR1 LGHNA, CDR2 YNFKEQ. CDR3 length: 15 amino acids. The CDR3 bases are TGTGCCAGCAGCCAAGACCTAACAGGGGGCTACGAGCAGTACTTC. The encoded protein is CASSQDLTGGYEQYF.

V gene TRBV21-1 combines with J gene TRBJ2-5; the DNA was not used to check the table's D call, TRBD2. TRBV21-1 is termed a pseudogene. The CDR3 is 19 amino acids. CDR3 DNA: TGTGCCAGCAGCAAAGTTGGGAAAAAGCGGGGACCCGAAAGGGAGACCCAGTACTTC. This codes for CASSKVGKKRGPERETQYF.

The V call is TRBV19, the J call TRBJ1-2, with 7 bases lining up with TRBD1. The V segment lost 7 bases and the J segment 6 bases; nucleotides outside the gene matches: 8. CDR1 and CDR2 (germline): LNHDA, SQIVND (reference sequence). The CDR3 runs to 13 residues. DNA of the CDR3: TGTGCCAGTACCAGGGGGGCGAGGGATGGCTACACCTTC. Amino acid sequence: CASTRGARDGYTF. Together with reference TRBV19 and TRBJ1-2, the CDR3 gives the full variable domain: DGGITQSPKYLFRKEGQNVTLSCEQNLNHDAMYWYRQDPGQGLRLIYYSQIVNDFQKGDIAEGYSVSREKKESFPLTVTSAQKNPTAFYLCASTRGARDGYTFGSGTRLTVV.

V is TRBV29-1 and J is TRBJ2-7; the D gene is possibly TRBD2 (6 bases). This CDR3 is built from 11 residues. Trimming pared 6 bases from V and 6 bases from J, leaving 12 bases between. Germline values: CDR1 SQVTM, CDR2 ANQGSEA. CDR3 residues: CSVARGGEQYF. CDR3 DNA sequence: TGCAGCGTGGCCCGGGGAGGCGAGCAGTACTTC.

V and J are TRBV7-8 and TRBJ2-5; D is uncertain. Germline V gives CDR1 SGHVS, CDR2 FQNEAQ. The CDR3 covers 15 residues. The V end lost 3 bases, the J end lost 1 base, and 12 bases lay between the germline ends. The CDR3 DNA reads as TGTGCCAGCAGCTTTGAAACGGGTTTCCAAGAGACCCAGTACTTC. It yields the protein CASSFETGFQETQYF.

V gene TRBV5-4 combines with J gene TRBJ2-3; the match to TRBD2 covers 11 bases. After removal of 2 bases from V and 6 bases from J, the junction contained 2 bases not matched to a gene. CDR3 length equals 14 residues. Germline loops: CDR1 SGHNT, CDR2 YYREEE (reference sequence). The CDR3 loop is CASSLTSGSDTQYF. The CDR3 DNA reads as TGTGCCAGCAGCTTAACTAGCGGGAGTGATACGCAGTATTTT.

The chain couples TRBV5-1 to TRBJ2-6; no reliable D call. Germline CDR1 is SGHRS and CDR2 is YFSETQ. The CDR3 sequence is 15 residues long. Trimming cost V 4 bases and J 0 bases, with 8 bases left between them. CDR3 nucleotides: TGCGCCAGCAGCCTTACAACCTCTGGGGCCAACGTCCTGACTTTC. This codes for CASSLTTSGANVLTF.

This chain links TRBV10-3 with TRBJ2-5; D unclear. The CDR3 consists of 11 residues. V was clipped by 6 bases and J by 7 bases, with 9 bases between them. The germline V gene encodes CDR1 ENHRY and CDR2 SYGVKD. The DNA for the CDR3 is TGTGCCATCAGCGCTTTCGGGACCCAGTACTTC. It specifies CAISAFGTQYF.

V is TRBV4-2 and J is TRBJ1-6, with D hard to call. Germline lookup yields CDR1 LGHNA and CDR2 YNFKEQ. V gave up 1 base and J gave up 8 bases, with 15 bases separating them. CDR3 length equals 16 residues. The CDR3 coding sequence is TGTGCCAGCAGCCAAGGCCGGCTTGGGGAGTATTCACCCCTCCACTTT. It codes for CASSQGRLGEYSPLHF.

Concerning this clone: Other nucleotide sequences in the sample specify the same CDR3. This sequence joins TRBV5-1 and TRBJ1-1; D is uncertain. The CDR3 length is 13 residues. Germline assignment: CDR1 SGHRS and CDR2 YFSETQ. Deletions cut 0 bases from V and 2 bases from J, with 5 bases between. This chain's CDR3 is CASSLGANTEAFF. The CDR3 nucleotides are TGCGCCAGCAGCTTGGGGGCCAACACTGAAGCTTTCTTT.

For the CDR3, the DNA is TGTGCCAGCAGCTTGGCACCGGGACAGCCCTACGAGCAGTACTTC. This encodes CASSLAPGQPYEQYF. The genes are TRBV5-5 and TRBJ2-7; 7 bases fit TRBD1. Germline trimming cut 0 bases from V and 2 bases from J; bases unmatched to any gene: 5. The germline V gene has CDR1 SGHKS and CDR2 YYEKEE (reference sequence). The CDR3 is 15 residues long.

J is TRBJ1-3 and V is TRBV7-6; no firm D call. CDR1 is SGHVS, CDR2 FNYEAQ, per germline. The CDR3 is 17 amino acids. V was trimmed by 0 bases and J by 1 base, leaving 13 bases between them. The CDR3, as DNA: TGTGCCAGCAGCTTAGCGCCCGAACCCAGGTCTGGAAACACCATATATTTT. Translation: CASSLAPEPRSGNTIYF.

V usage is TRBV7-2 and J usage is TRBJ1-1, with D possibly TRBD1 on 5 matching bases. The CDR3 spans 13 residues. Trimming took 3 bases from V and 4 from J, leaving 9 bases between them. Germline CDR1 and CDR2: SGHTA and FQGNSA. The CDR3 is CASSFPGFTEAFF. The CDR3, as DNA: TGTGCCAGCAGCTTCCCAGGGTTCACTGAAGCTTTCTTT.

This clone was seen only once. The chain carries TRBV10-3 and TRBJ2-3, with 10 bases aligning to TRBD2. The CDR3 runs 17 residues. Germline CDR1 is ENHRY and CDR2 is SYGVKD. V lost 5 bases and J lost 6; bases outside the gene matches: 14. The CDR3 nucleotides read TGTGCCATCAGTCCTGGAAAGAGTAGCGGGGGGTGGGATACGCAGTATTTT. As protein: CAISPGKSSGGWDTQYF.

V gene TRBV18 combines with J gene TRBJ2-1; no clear D gene. This CDR3 spans 13 amino acids. Trimming pared 1 base from V and 7 bases from J, leaving 8 bases between. Germline V lookup: CDR1 KGHSH, CDR2 LQKENI. CDR3 sequence (DNA): TGTGCCAGCTCACCACTCAGGATGAATGAGCAGTTCTTC. Translation: CASSPLRMNEQFF.

This chain uses TRBV27 with TRBJ2-7, with a possible D match to TRBD2 (6 bases). The CDR3 consists of 13 residues. The germline CDR1 and CDR2 sequences are MNHEY and SMNVEV (reference sequence). Trimming shortened V by 3 bases and J by 12 bases, and 18 bases separated the two germline ends. The CDR3 DNA reads TGTGCCAGCAGTTTTGCGGGGTTGGGCTTTCTGTACTTC. It specifies CASSFAGLGFLYF.

V and J are TRBV7-6 and TRBJ1-1; 7 nucleotides match TRBD1. Germline V CDR1 and CDR2: SGHVS, FNYEAQ. V lost 5 bases and J lost 11; bases outside the gene matches: 14. The CDR3 totals 14 residues. CDR3 DNA: TGTGCCAGCAGCACAATCTTAGGACAGGAGGAGGCTTTCTTT. Protein sequence: CASSTILGQEEAFF.

The chain recombines TRBV20-1 with TRBJ1-1; D call uncertain. Germline V gene data show CDR1 as DFQATT and CDR2 as SNEGSKA (reference sequence). CDR3 length: 11 residues. This chain's CDR3 is CRSPLNTEAFF. The CDR3 DNA is TGCAGGAGCCCCCTAAACACTGAAGCTTTCTTT.

The chain uses TRBV11-3 and TRBJ2-6; possibly TRBD1 for D (5 bases). CDR1 SGHNT and CDR2 YENEEA come from the germline V gene. The CDR3 is 14 amino acids. V lost 4 bases, J lost 1 base, and 5 bases lay in between. CDR3 loop: CASSSGSGANVLTF. For the CDR3, the DNA is TGTGCCAGCAGCTCAGGGTCTGGGGCCAACGTCCTGACTTTC.

The chain couples TRBV6-5 to TRBJ1-2; TRBD1 might be the D (5 bases). Germline V gene lookup returns CDR1 MNHEY and CDR2 SVGAGI. Trimming shortened V by 6 bases and J by 14 bases, and 16 bases separated the two germline ends. The CDR3 covers 11 residues. The CDR3 DNA reads as TGTGCCAGCAGGTCCGGGACTGAAATGACCTTC. It codes for CASRSGTEMTF.